This T cell receptor (beta chain) stems from a study of molecular identifiers for immune sequencing clone quantification (dated by TCRdb to between 2018 and 2020). Turning to the overall study: For a replicate experiment, RNA from about 21,000 or 97,000 naive CD8 T cells was divided into five aliquots, of which four were sequenced. The study was a methods study using CD8 T cells to benchmark molecular-identifier clustering-based TCR repertoire sequencing (MIDCIRS) and TCR RNA copy counting. Overall results and qualifications from the work: The naive libraries included spiked-in Jurkat TCR RNA (over nine copies' worth), and this RNA is not part of the donor repertoire. When barcode sub-clustering was omitted, TCR diversity was inflated by chimeric consensus sequences, with chimeras reaching as high as 47%. Clones above 20 RNA copies held over 99% of molecules in CMV-specific effector cells but under 1% in naive cells. Highly expanded clone sizes could be underestimated because identical TCR molecules may share a barcode. Modeling estimated about three recovered TCR RNA copies per cell, compared with approximately 9.5 by digital PCR, which implies roughly 30% capture efficiency. Spiked-in Jurkat TCR RNA equal to a single cell's worth was reported to be detectable even within 1,100,000 naive CD8 T cells.

CDR3 length: 15 amino acids, cysteine to phenylalanine. Just CDR3 DNA is preserved here, 45 bases in frame from base 1. Trimming removed 4 bases from V and 5 bases from J; the gene matches leave 9 bases unexplained. The germline V gene specifies SGHTA as CDR1 and FQGNSA as CDR2. Libraries of naive CD8 T cells were built from anywhere between about 19,000 and 1,100,000 sorted cells, with 10%, 30% or 50% of the purified RNA used. On a BD FACSAria II, naive CD8 T cells were FACS-sorted as CD8+CD4-CCR7+CD45RA+ and collected into RLT Plus buffer. Detection sensitivity was tested by spiking Jurkat RNA equal to some 11 TCR copies' worth into samples containing roughly 17,000-1,100,000 naive CD8 T cells. Enrichment of CD8 T cells was done with RosetteSep CD8+ T Cell Enrichment Cocktail plus Ficoll-Paque, and ACK red cell lysis came afterward. The protocol used for the library was PCR. Data came from an Illumina HiSeq 4000. Bulk TCR libraries were prepared as previously described, using TCR primers listed in Table S5. Total RNA was purified with the Qiagen AllPrep DNA/RNA kit. Reads from multiple sequencing runs of the same library were pooled before analysis. Regarding the original processing steps: Only reads with exact TCR constant sequence were kept, trimmed to 150 nt, and grouped by their 12-nt molecular barcodes. Within each barcode group, reads were sub-clustered at a 15% Levenshtein threshold, and quality-weighted consensus sequences were built per RNA molecule. Non-functional sequences were removed, as were lower-count sequences one edit away from another. Based on fitting two negative binomial distributions, any barcode sub-cluster with under 20% of the maximum read count was discarded. The public reads were reanalyzed by TCRdb: fastp trimming at Q25, MiXCR alignment, in-frame beta chains only. Rows are unified per CDR3 protein, each entry keeping the most common DNA and genes. The V and J calls come from TCRdb's annotation, not from the publication. Across this sample there are about 640,000 distinct CDR3 sequences, with approximately 20% seen only once. Together, the top ten hold under 0.95% of the sample.

This clonotype occurred many times. Its antigen is still unknown. Nothing much larger sits one base from this clone, and base qualities are not available. The chain links TRBV7-2 with TRBJ2-5, and 8 junction bases match TRBD1. Sequencing used naive CD8+ T cells from blood, with Jurkat cell RNA spiked in. The label giving this sample's cell subset or site can be read as: FACS-sorted CD8+CD4-CCR7+CD45RA+ naive T cells. This receptor was identified in a human donor in good health. Some libraries in this study had Jurkat cell RNA spiked in. The nucleotide sequence is TGTGCCAGCAGCTCGGACAGGGTTGGAACGGAGACCCAGTACTTC. This codes for CASSSDRVGTETQYF.